Shown below are 24 T cell receptor beta chains from a single sample sequenced in a study of cytomegalovirus exposure and HLA in healthy donors. It was with 60 Vbeta and 13 Jbeta primers that the PCR ran. The table came from immunoSEQ multiplex PCR; TCRdb's copy has only in-frame clones and leaves some out. The profile shows over 150,000 clones, approximately 84% of them singletons. Sample: PBMCs. The receptors were sampled from a boy between 2 and 10 years old in good health and CMV-seronegative.

The chain links TRBV7-9 to TRBJ1-1; D remains unclear. The length of the CDR3 is 12 residues. Germline V lookup: CDR1 SEHNR, CDR2 FQNEAQ (reference sequence). V was trimmed by 1 base and J by 4 bases, leaving 4 bases between them. The CDR3 bases are TGTGCCAGCAGCTTAGAAGCCACTGAAGCTTTCTTT. Translating gives CASSLEATEAFF.

The rearrangement joins TRBV11-3 to TRBJ2-7; weak D call: TRBD2 (5 bases). The CDR3 covers 14 residues. Germline lookup yields CDR1 SGHNT and CDR2 YENEEA. With 0 bases removed from V and 5 bases from J, the gap between germline ends came to 11 bases. The CDR3 DNA is TGTGCCAGCAGCTTAGATGCCGGGGTGCACGAGCAGTACTTC. It codes for CASSLDAGVHEQYF.

The chain carries TRBV7-9 and TRBJ2-1; 10 nucleotides align to TRBD1. After removal of 4 bases from V and 3 bases from J, the junction contained 6 bases not matched to a gene. CDR1 and CDR2 (germline): SEHNR, FQNEAQ (reference sequence). This CDR3 spans 16 amino acids. CDR3 in amino acids: CASSYRRDRGYNEQFF. The CDR3 nucleotides are TGTGCCAGCAGCTACCGCCGGGACAGGGGCTACAATGAGCAGTTCTTC.

This clone was observed a single time. The chain joins TRBV30 to TRBJ1-2, with 7 positions matching TRBD1. Germline CDR1 is GTSNPN and CDR2 is SVGIG (reference sequence). V lost 2 bases to trimming and J lost 13 bases; unmatched junction nucleotides: 13. The CDR3 length is 13 residues. CDR3 loop: CAWSKRTGLPGTF. CDR3 in DNA: TGTGCCTGGAGTAAAAGGACAGGATTACCTGGCACCTTC.

The chain has TRBV19 and TRBJ2-1, with 7 bases identical to TRBD2. The CDR3 length is 15 residues. V lost 3 bases, J lost 1 base, and 3 bases stayed unmatched. The germline gives CDR1 LNHDA, CDR2 SQIVND (reference sequence). CDR3 protein: CASSIGGGSYNEQFF. The CDR3 nucleotides are TGTGCCAGTAGTATCGGGGGAGGGTCCTACAATGAGCAGTTCTTC.

J is TRBJ1-2 and V is TRBV19; D is ambiguous. Trimming removed 5 bases at V and 1 base at J, with 17 bases between. The CDR3 runs to 16 residues. CDR1 and CDR2 from the germline V gene are LNHDA and SQIVND (reference sequence). This CDR3 is CASSPRGIRLNYGYTF. CDR3 in DNA: TGTGCCAGTAGTCCCCGAGGGATAAGGCTTAACTATGGCTACACCTTC. Full variable domain (outside the CDR3, taken from reference TRBV19 and TRBJ1-2): DGGITQSPKYLFRKEGQNVTLSCEQNLNHDAMYWYRQDPGQGLRLIYYSQIVNDFQKGDIAEGYSVSREKKESFPLTVTSAQKNPTAFYLCASSPRGIRLNYGYTFGSGTRLTVV.

The J gene is TRBJ2-5, the V gene TRBV12-5; TRBD1 matches at 12 bases. CDR1 is LGHNT and CDR2 is FRNRAP in the germline V gene. Unmatched junction bases numbered 8, after V lost 1 base and J lost 5 bases. The CDR3 spans 17 residues. The CDR3, as DNA: TGTGCTAGTGGTTTGGGGGGACAGGGGGCTCAAAAGGAGACCCAGTACTTC. It is translated as CASGLGGQGAQKETQYF.

The chain combines TRBV9 with TRBJ2-1; 14 bases are shared with TRBD2. Unmatched junction bases numbered 7, after V lost 4 bases and J lost 10 bases. CDR1 is SGDLS, CDR2 YYNGEE, per germline. This CDR3 spans 15 amino acids. The CDR3 here is CASSSRLAGGREQFF. In DNA form, the CDR3 reads TGTGCCAGCAGCTCCCGACTAGCGGGGGGGAGGGAGCAGTTCTTC.

This rearrangement joins TRBV29-1 to TRBJ1-1; TRBD1 matches at 7 bases. Germline loops: CDR1 SQVTM, CDR2 ANQGSEA. The CDR3 runs 12 residues. Losses at the gene ends were 6 bases for V and 6 bases for J; bases not matched to a gene: 7. In DNA, the CDR3 is TGCAGCGTCCGACCGACAGGGTCTGAAGCTTTCTTT. This gives the protein CSVRPTGSEAFF. The whole variable domain, remainder taken from reference TRBV29-1 and TRBJ1-1, is SAVISQKPSRDICQRGTSLTIQCQVDSQVTMMFWYRQQPGQSLTLIATANQGSEATYESGFVIDKFPISRPNLTFSTLTVSNMSPEDSSIYLCSVRPTGSEAFFGQGTRLTVV.

The rearrangement uses TRBV13 and TRBJ2-6; 9 bases agree with TRBD1. Trimming at V came to 4 bases and at J to 4 bases, leaving 5 bases not matched to a gene. CDR1 is PRHDT, CDR2 FYEKMQ, per germline (reference sequence). The CDR3 runs to 16 residues. CDR3: CASSSGQGYGANVLTF. The CDR3, as DNA: TGTGCCAGCAGCTCCGGACAGGGGTACGGGGCCAACGTCCTGACTTTC.

This clone was observed a handful of times. The rearrangement links TRBV5-6 to TRBJ1-1, with D possibly being TRBD1 (5 bases). This CDR3 is built from 12 residues. Germline-derived CDR1 and CDR2 are SGHDT and YYEEEE. V was trimmed by 2 bases and J by 5 bases, leaving 7 bases between them. CDR3 loop: CASSFGGTEAFF. The CDR3 DNA follows: TGTGCCAGCAGCTTTGGGGGGACTGAAGCTTTCTTT.

V and J are TRBV5-1 and TRBJ2-7; the match to TRBD2 covers 10 bases. The CDR3 spans 16 residues. Germline V gene lookup returns CDR1 SGHRS and CDR2 YFSETQ. The V segment lost 3 bases and the J segment 2 bases; nucleotides outside the gene matches: 8. The CDR3 spells CASSSAGLAEAYEQYF. Here the CDR3 DNA reads TGCGCCAGCAGCTCCGCTGGACTAGCGGAGGCCTACGAGCAGTACTTC.

CDR3 region: CASSQGAKNEQYF. In DNA, the CDR3 is TGTGCCAGCTCACAGGGGGCGAAGAACGAGCAGTACTTC. The genes are TRBV18 and TRBJ2-7; 7 bases align to TRBD1. This CDR3 is built from 13 residues. V lost 4 bases to trimming and J lost 5 bases; unmatched junction nucleotides: 5. The germline V gene has CDR1 KGHSH and CDR2 LQKENI. The variable domain in full, with the rest retrieved from reference TRBV18 and TRBJ2-7, is NAGVMQNPRHLVRRRGQEARLRCSPMKGHSHVYWYRQLPEEGLKFMVYLQKENIIDESGMPKERFSAEFPKEGPSILRIQQVVRGDSAAYFCASSQGAKNEQYFGPGTRLTVT.

This chain links TRBV10-1 with TRBJ1-6, with 7 bases lining up with TRBD1. With 6 bases clipped from V and 6 bases from J, the junction kept 5 bases outside the gene matches. CDR1 is WNHNN, CDR2 SYGVQD, per germline (reference sequence). The CDR3 spans 14 residues. The chain's CDR3 is CASSSGTVNSPLHF. For the CDR3, the DNA is TGCGCCAGCAGCTCCGGGACAGTTAATTCACCCCTCCACTTT.

Note on this clone: Other DNA sequences from this sample encode an identical CDR3 as well. This chain uses TRBV7-2 with TRBJ2-1, with 8 bases lining up with TRBD2. Germline lookup yields CDR1 SGHTA and CDR2 FQGNSA. J was trimmed by 2 bases and V by 0 bases; bases with no gene match: 0. The length of the CDR3 is 15 residues. In DNA form, the CDR3 reads TGTGCCAGCAGCTTAGCAGCGGGAGCCTACAATGAGCAGTTCTTC. Amino acid sequence: CASSLAAGAYNEQFF.

V usage is TRBV21-1 and J usage is TRBJ2-7; TRBD1, the table's D call, lacks a check against the DNA. TRBV21-1 is shown as a pseudogene. The CDR3 has 17 amino acids. CDR3 residues: CASSTPSGRGNSYEQYF. The CDR3 DNA is TGTGCCAGCAGCACCCCCAGCGGCAGGGGGAACTCCTACGAGCAGTACTTC.

The CDR3: CAISDPLAGDYNEQFF. In nucleotides, the CDR3 is TGTGCCATCAGTGACCCTCTAGCGGGAGACTACAATGAGCAGTTCTTC. This chain uses TRBV10-3 with TRBJ2-1, with TRBD2 matching over 10 bases. Losses at the gene ends were 3 bases for V and 3 bases for J; bases not matched to a gene: 5. The CDR3 is 16 residues long. Germline CDR1 reads ENHRY; CDR2 reads SYGVKD.

CDR3 amino acids: CASSIDRVGETQYF. In DNA, the CDR3 is TGTGCCAGTAGTATCGACAGGGTGGGGGAGACCCAGTACTTC. This chain links TRBV19 with TRBJ2-5, with TRBD1 identical over 7 bases. With V trimmed by 3 bases and J by 5 bases, 6 bases remained unmatched. Germline V gene sequence: CDR1 LNHDA, CDR2 SQIVND (reference sequence). The length of the CDR3 is 14 residues.

The chain employs TRBV7-6 and TRBJ2-1; 12 bases are shared with TRBD2. CDR1 is SGHVS, CDR2 FNYEAQ, per germline. This CDR3 region has 17 residues. Trimming at V came to 5 bases and at J to 0 bases, leaving 5 bases not matched to a gene. The CDR3 nucleotides read TGTGCCAGCAGCCGAGGACTAGCGGGGCCCTCCTACAATGAGCAGTTCTTC. Amino acid sequence: CASSRGLAGPSYNEQFF.

The chain links TRBV28 to TRBJ1-1; no clear D. The CDR3 contains 12 residues. Germline V gene sequence: CDR1 MDHEN, CDR2 SYDVKM. Trimming removed 6 bases from V and 2 bases from J, with 7 bases in between. For the CDR3, the DNA is TGTGCCAGCAGCCCTTATAACACTGAAGCTTTCTTT. Translated, it gives CASSPYNTEAFF.

Written as DNA, the CDR3 is TGTGCCAGCAGTTTGACAGGGTTCTCCTACGAGCAGTACTTC. Translating it yields CASSLTGFSYEQYF. The chain carries TRBV27 and TRBJ2-7, with 7 positions matching TRBD1. Germline-derived CDR1 and CDR2 are MNHEY and SMNVEV (reference sequence). Germline trimming cut 3 bases from V and 0 bases from J; bases unmatched to any gene: 2. The CDR3 consists of 14 residues.

V is TRBV4-1 and J is TRBJ2-3; 11 bases map to TRBD2. The CDR3 length is 16 residues. Germline assignment: CDR1 MGHRA and CDR2 YSYEKL. After removal of 1 base from V and 6 bases from J, the junction contained 6 bases not matched to a gene. As DNA, the CDR3 is TGCGCCAGCAGCCAAGTAGCGGGAGGGGGGGGCGATACGCAGTATTTT. Amino acids: CASSQVAGGGGDTQYF.

This chain connects TRBV14 to TRBJ1-2; TRBD1 agrees at 10 bases. The V and J ends lost 6 bases and 3 bases, in that order; junction bases with no gene match: 4. The germline V gene encodes CDR1 SGHDN and CDR2 FVKESK. The CDR3 covers 14 residues. CDR3 amino acids: CASSRGTGDYGYTF. In nucleotides, the CDR3 is TGTGCCAGCAGTCGCGGGACAGGGGACTATGGCTACACCTTC.

The chain has TRBV5-8 and TRBJ1-6; D is unclear. This CDR3 has 13 residues. Per the germline V gene, CDR1 is SGHTS and CDR2 is YDEGEE. Trimming removed 0 bases at V and 7 bases at J, with 5 bases between. The CDR3 DNA reads as TGTGCCAGCAGCTTGGTACGGAATTCACCCCTCCACTTT. Its protein product is CASSLVRNSPLHF.